This T cell receptor beta chain was retrieved from a study of cytomegalovirus exposure and HLA in healthy donors (dated by TCRdb to about 2017). Study-wide context: In an earlier analysis of fewer than 750 of the donors, 276 Gb of sequence data and 90 million to 120 million unique TCR beta sequences from about 179 million T cells were reported. An earlier analysis of roughly 580 of the donors used high-throughput TCR beta sequencing to judge whether each TCR beta V gene segment behaved as functional or pseudogenic. An early release that covered 500 to 800 HLA-typed donors contained around 300 gigabases of sequencing data and about 84 million unique TCR sequences. Every repertoire in the discovery cohort had been generated on one and the same sequencing platform. Rather than drawing on any new phenotypic data, the later analysis identified candidate immune exposures from TCR beta sequences and the way those sequences occurred across donors. Class I and class II HLA loci were covered by the typing at four-digit resolution. The number of typed donors differed by locus: roughly 629-640 for A, B, C, DRB1 and DQB1; 500 to 550 for DQA1; around 610 for DPA1; and some 430 for DPB1. To predict cytomegalovirus infection status, the study combined high-throughput TCR immunosequencing, statistical association of individual TCRs with disease status, and machine learning. Among some 400 genotyped donors of the cohort, an average of about 240,000 unique TCR beta nucleotide sequences was sequenced per donor, of which 15% to 20% were non-productive. Genome-wide SNP genotypes for about 55% of the roughly 670 donors were used in a later genetic analysis, which treated that subset as a discovery cohort. In a later analysis, previously published TCR beta repertoires from fewer than 750 donors were re-analyzed and high-resolution HLA genotyping was added so that TCR occurrence patterns could be studied. Roughly five DR-DQ haplotypes were handled as single units for association and clustering, since linkage in the cohort was strong. Donor age, sex, ethnicity and CMV serostatus were collected together with the repertoire data. In addition to the first cohort of roughly 670 subjects, a separate validation cohort of under 150 different subjects was used. The study was designed to test whether signatures of past pathogen exposure could be identified by cataloging public T cell receptors. Among the approximately 400 genotyped donors, 81% belonged to the genetic ancestry cluster associated with self-reported Caucasian donors. Using immunosequencing, the study profiled T cell repertoires from 550 to 750 subjects and related those repertoires to cytomegalovirus serostatus. Overall results and qualifications from the work: Broadly in line with IMGT annotations, most TCR beta V segments showed up in productive rearrangements about 87% or about 30% of the time in an earlier analysis of around 600 of the donors. The classifier was reported to diagnose cytomegalovirus status with high specificity and sensitivity in both the original and validation cohorts. A later analysis found that most CMV-associated TCR beta chains appeared HLA-restricted, with HLA associations seemingly driven largely by CMV exposure. Roughly uniform sequencing depth across donors was assumed in presence/absence analyses, although this assumption may not hold. A further reported finding was that TCR beta sequences accurately predicted the HLA-A and HLA-B alleles for most subjects in the first cohort. This cohort had only TCR beta chains sequenced, and the lack of alpha or paired-chain data limited which features could be detected. An association between a missense DCLRE1C variant and V-gene and J-gene trimming of TCR beta chains was found in a later genetic analysis and replicated in an independent cohort. Because HLA typing was unavailable for some donors at each locus, only the typed subset was used in association tests. The authors suggested that the approach could potentially be extended to other disease states and immunological phenotypes. In vitro tests confirmed that a few of the cytomegalovirus-associated TCR beta chains recognize cytomegalovirus antigens. A total of 150 or so TCR beta chains were listed by the study as associated with cytomegalovirus. The only immune exposure information available for the cohort was CMV serostatus. In a later analysis, HLA-associated TCR beta chains showed more clonal expansion and lower generation probabilities than non-associated chains that were equally common. The earlier analysis of a few hundred of the donors excluded 15 to 20 rarely observed V segments, including chromosome 9 orphons, because counts were too low. At a false discovery rate of 0.05, a later analysis linked 16,951 TCR beta sequences to specific HLA alleles. While some public TCRs were present in many individuals, most TCR sequences turned up only very rarely across donors. When HLA alleles, especially DR and DQ, strongly co-occurred, attributing TCR associations to individual alleles was difficult. In a later analysis, TCR association rates were found to vary across HLA loci, with the most associated TCRs seen for DRB1 alleles and the fewest for HLA-C alleles. A cluster of highly shared sequence variants was judged likely to be a technical artifact of the sequencing pipeline. A later genetic analysis reported fewer N-insertions in productive TCRs among donors in an Asian-associated ancestry cluster than the approximately 670-donor mean. Linkage disequilibrium might explain the correlated functional status among segregating V segments, but an unknown experimental factor could not be excluded. Some IMGT-functional V segments, including TRBV6-2 and TRBV6-3, could not be distinguished by the 87-base-pair reads and were therefore excluded. In a later analysis, several top co-occurrence clusters were reported to appear linked to parvovirus B19, influenza, CMV and Epstein-Barr virus.

Library prep was done by the immunoSEQ multiplex PCR assay. For the multiplex PCR, a mixture combining 60 forward primers for TCR Vbeta segments and 13 reverse primers for TCR Jbeta segments was used. The CDR3 region of rearranged TCR beta genes was amplified from genomic DNA by a multiplex PCR assay. On the Illumina HiSeq System, the amplified TCR beta libraries were sequenced as 87-base-pair reads. The study's processing was this. A later analysis counted approximately 74 million unique TCR beta chains across the 666 repertoires, and some 12 million of these chains were shared by at least two donors. A nearest-neighbor algorithm error-corrected the raw reads and collapsed the reads into unique sequences, merging closely related sequences to remove PCR and sequencing errors. V, D and J gene segments were assigned by aligning CDR3 sequences to IMGT reference sequences. For a sequence to be retained, a match of at least six nucleotides was required to both a V gene segment and a J gene segment. Rearrangements were called productive when the CDR3 lacked stop codons and stayed in frame with V and J; all others were non-productive. Following IMGT convention, CDR3 was defined as the stretch from the second conserved V-encoded cysteine to the conserved J-encoded phenylalanine. The earlier analysis of roughly 590 of the donors excluded sequences that lacked an unambiguous match to a single V gene segment. In an earlier analysis of about 590 of the donors, a V segment was called functional when productive rearrangements were above 56.7%, and segregating when the standard deviation between donors exceeded 5%. A statistical classification framework was built for diagnosing cytomegalovirus status from the catalog of TCR beta chain sequences. A later analysis assigned V and J genes by comparing TCR nucleotide sequences with IMGT/GENE-DB human TR gene sequences. A later analysis assigned CDR3 sequences and most-parsimonious VDJ recombination scenarios with the TCRdist pipeline. In a later analysis, each TCR beta chain was defined by its CDR3 amino acid sequence together with its V-gene family, and reads lacking a unique V-gene family were excluded. As a way to deal with suspected cross-contamination and a sequencing artifact, a later analysis dropped nearly 600 nucleotide sequences that were highly shared and had low generation probability. For each public chain, a later analysis derived a clonal expansion index from normalized ranks of inferred template counts within each repertoire. In a later analysis, generation probabilities were computed with a VDJ recombination model fitted to out-of-frame rearrangements, and the resulting probabilities were checked against IGoR. In a later analysis, TCR-TCR, TCR-HLA and TCR-CMV co-occurrence was scored with hypergeometric tests, and a repertoire-size bias correction was applied to TCR pairs. To estimate false discovery rates, a later analysis permuted the HLA or CMV assignments 20 times. In a later analysis, co-occurring TCRs were grouped using DBSCAN, and TCRdist sequence similarity was added for clustering within HLA-allele-positive subsets. Repertoires with fewer than 30,000 or more than 120,000 public chains, plus five repertoires with anomalous nucleotide sharing, were excluded from co-occurrence clustering. The source is immuneACCESS, and TCRdb retained only in-frame sequences with V and J called. Part of the clones is not carried over; for the studies checked, unresolved V genes explain less than half of this, and the remainder is unexplained. Clone size and V and J calls were adopted from that table, with D and trimming inferred from the DNA. Counted in this sample were 85,000 to 120,000 clones; 63% of them appeared once. The ten largest clones capture 4% to 5.5% of the sample.

CDR3 length: 16 amino acids, cysteine to phenylalanine. Of all the DNA, just the CDR3 is kept, 48 bases in frame from base 1. Via the germline V gene, CDR1 is MNHNS and CDR2 SASEGT. V loses 3 bases at its end and J loses 0 bases; junction bases beyond the gene matches: 5. In total, 600 or so healthy bone marrow donors made up the cohort. At the time of sampling, every cohort member was nominally healthy, though immune exposures that went unrecorded were likely present. CMV serostatus was positive for 289 and negative for about half of the roughly 700 cohort members, and was not recorded for this donor. A peripheral blood sample was provided by each donor, and peripheral blood mononuclear cells were used for TCR beta sequencing. Genomic DNA was extracted from the blood cell samples with the Qiagen DNeasy Blood Extraction Kit. A word on this clone: It has no known antigen specificity. No base-level quality is on record; no much larger clone is a single base apart.

The sequence joins TRBV6-1 to TRBJ1-1; TRBD1 aligns with 9 central bases. The sequenced material came from PBMCs. This clonotype was sampled from a human donor in good health. The CDR3 region: CASSEGTGRVNTEAFF. The nucleotides are TGTGCCAGCAGTGAGGGGACAGGGCGGGTGAACACTGAAGCTTTCTTT.